This paragraph covers one TCR beta chain sequence. TCRdb processed the 5' RACE reads anew with MiXCR; each CDR3 protein has one entry. The data contain hundreds of thousands of distinct CDR3 sequences, 15% to 20% of them singletons. These data come from a study of T cells after yellow fever vaccination. In germline, CDR1 is MGHDK, CDR2 SYGVNS. The CDR3 runs 17 residues. Trimming removed 3 bases from V and 3 bases from J; junction bases left unmatched: 10. V gene TRBV25-1 combines with J gene TRBJ2-2; 7 positions agree with TRBD1. This clonotype originated in a man aged 30 to 39 who received the YFV17D yellow fever vaccine. Sequencing was performed on PBMCs, taken 15 days after the yellow fever booster vaccination. As DNA, the CDR3 is TGTGCCAGCAGTGATCCCGGGGCAGGGGGTTACACCGGGGAGCTGTTTTTT. Protein: CASSDPGAGGYTGELFF.